The 29 T cell receptor beta chains given below trace back to one sample, sequenced in a study of CD8 T cell repertoires and HIV-1 epitope variants. Antigens of these TCRs are unknown. Generated by immunoSEQ multiplex PCR, the TCRdb table keeps only in-frame clones and is missing some. The sample records 4,500 to 6,500 clones, over 50% being singletons. Sequences were obtained from cultured CD8+ T cells derived from PBMCs. All receptors come from a male donor with HIV.

This sequence joins TRBV27 and TRBJ2-1; TRBD2 agrees at 10 bases. The ends lost 3 bases at V and 4 bases at J; junction bases unmatched: 3. CDR1 and CDR2 (germline): MNHEY, SMNVEV (reference sequence). The CDR3 is 15 amino acids. The CDR3, as DNA: TGTGCCAGCAGTTTTACTAGCGGGATATACAATGAGCAGTTCTTC. Protein: CASSFTSGIYNEQFF.

The chain is built from TRBV28 and TRBJ1-2, with D uncertain. V lost 6 bases to trimming and J lost 0 bases, with 8 bases between them. CDR1 and CDR2 (germline): MDHEN, SYDVKM. CDR3 length equals 13 residues. Written as DNA, the CDR3 is TGTGCCAGCAGAGCCAGTCCTAACTATGGCTACACCTTC. It translates to CASRASPNYGYTF.

This chain connects TRBV6-5 to TRBJ2-7, with a tentative D call TRBD2 (7 bases). The germline gives CDR1 MNHEY, CDR2 SVGAGI. CDR3 length: 14 amino acids. V shed 4 bases and J shed 5 bases, with 15 bases lying between them. CDR3 loop: CASSLGGPLDEQYF. In DNA form, the CDR3 reads TGTGCCAGCAGTTTGGGGGGGCCTTTGGACGAGCAGTACTTC.

The table lists this clone with a few counts. The chain has TRBV29-1 and TRBJ1-2, with 7 nucleotides matching TRBD1. V lost 0 bases, J lost 4 bases, and 2 bases stayed unmatched. The length of the CDR3 is 13 residues. The germline CDR1 and CDR2 sequences are SQVTM and ANQGSEA. CDR3 nucleotide sequence: TGCAGCGTTGAAGAAGGGGACAGCTATGGCTACACCTTC. It translates to CSVEEGDSYGYTF.

This clone came up a few times. V gene TRBV27 combines with J gene TRBJ2-7; D remains unclear. Germline assignment: CDR1 MNHEY and CDR2 SMNVEV (reference sequence). The CDR3 is made up of 14 amino acids. V lost 5 bases, J lost 0 bases, and 11 bases lay in between. CDR3 in amino acids: CASSEIASSYEQYF. The DNA for the CDR3 is TGTGCCAGCAGTGAGATTGCAAGCTCCTACGAGCAGTACTTC.

This clone was picked up a small number of times. CDR3 coding DNA: TGTGCCAGCAGCCCGGACCTCTTGAGCACAGATACGCAGTATTTT. This gives the protein CASSPDLLSTDTQYF. The chain is built from TRBV7-2 and TRBJ2-3; no clear D gene. This CDR3 spans 15 amino acids. Trimming took 5 bases from V and 0 from J, leaving 12 bases between them. Germline values: CDR1 SGHTA, CDR2 FQGNSA.

The chain links TRBV10-1 to TRBJ2-2; D remains unclear. CDR1 WNHNN and CDR2 SYGVQD come from the germline V gene (reference sequence). The V gene lost 4 bases and the J gene lost 5 bases, with 8 bases spanning the gap. This CDR3 is 13 amino acids long. The CDR3: CASSGVNTGELFF. For the CDR3, the DNA is TGCGCCAGCAGTGGCGTAAATACCGGGGAGCTGTTTTTT.

This clone was recorded a few times. The rearrangement links TRBV5-6 to TRBJ1-1, with no clear D. The CDR3 loop spans 11 amino acids. Looked up from germline, CDR1 is SGHDT and CDR2 is YYEEEE. V lost 1 base and J lost 4, with 2 bases in between. The CDR3 DNA is TGTGCCAGCAGCTTGAGCACTGAAGCTTTCTTT. It codes for CASSLSTEAFF.

The chain links TRBV5-6 to TRBJ1-1; D perhaps matches TRBD1 (6 bases). The V end lost 0 bases, the J end lost 3 bases, and 12 bases lay between the germline ends. The CDR3 has 15 residues. CDR1 is SGHDT, CDR2 YYEEEE, per germline. In DNA, the CDR3 is TGTGCCAGCAGCTTGGAATACAGGGAGGACACTGAAGCTTTCTTT. Translation: CASSLEYREDTEAFF.

This rearrangement joins TRBV4-2 to TRBJ2-5; tentative D call: TRBD1 (6 bases). Gene TRBJ2-7 matches the end of the DNA better, so the J call may be wrong. The CDR3 contains 14 residues. CDR1 and CDR2 from the germline V gene are LGHNA and YNFKEQ. In DNA form, the CDR3 reads TGTGCCAGCAGCCAAACAGGGAGTGAGAACGAGCAGTACTTC. Translation: CASSQTGSENEQYF.

There are a few counts of this clone. J is TRBJ1-2 and V is TRBV7-9; maybe TRBD1 (5 bases). CDR3 length: 14 amino acids. The germline CDR1 and CDR2 sequences are SEHNR and FQNEAQ (reference sequence). Trimming stripped 5 bases from V and 2 bases from J, with 12 bases between. The DNA of the CDR3 is TGTGCCAGCAGCCCCGCCGGGGGGAACTATGGCTACACCTTC. This sequence encodes CASSPAGGNYGYTF.

The gene calls are TRBV5-1 and TRBJ2-7, with D perhaps matching TRBD2 (6 bases). The V and J ends lost 2 bases and 6 bases respectively, with 6 bases between them. This CDR3 is built from 11 residues. The V gene's germline CDR1 is SGHRS and CDR2 YFSETQ. CDR3 in amino acids: CASSFGGEQYF. The CDR3 nucleotides read TGCGCCAGCAGCTTCGGGGGCGAGCAGTACTTC. The variable domain in full, with the rest retrieved from reference TRBV5-1 and TRBJ2-7, is KAGVTQTPRYLIKTRGQQVTLSCSPISGHRSVSWYQQTPGQGLQFLFEYFSETQRNKGNFPGRFSGRQFSNSRSEMNVSTLELGDSALYLCASSFGGEQYFGPGTRLTVT.

In this sample, this clone turned up a few times. The J gene is TRBJ2-2, the V gene TRBV28; no firm D call. The V end lost 3 bases, the J end lost 4 bases, and 15 bases lay between the germline ends. Germline values: CDR1 MDHEN, CDR2 SYDVKM. The CDR3 totals 16 residues. The CDR3 nucleotides read TGTGCCAGCAGTTTGTGGGCGGAAGGGTCCACCGGGGAGCTGTTTTTT. Translated, it gives CASSLWAEGSTGELFF.

The CDR3 spells CASSGWSNPYEQYF. The CDR3 DNA is TGTGCCAGCAGCGGTTGGAGTAATCCCTACGAGCAGTACTTC. J is TRBJ2-7 and V is TRBV7-2; D remains ambiguous. Trimming took off 5 bases at V and 2 bases at J, with 13 bases between the two ends. CDR1 is SGHTA, CDR2 FQGNSA, per germline. CDR3 length equals 14 residues.

The rearrangement links TRBV7-2 to TRBJ2-7; D unclear. Germline values: CDR1 SGHTA, CDR2 FQGNSA. The CDR3 is 17 residues long. The V and J ends lost 2 bases and 1 base respectively, with 18 bases between them. The CDR3 DNA follows: TGTGCCAGCAGCTTAAGTCTATCCGTACGAGCGTCCTACGAGCAGTACTTC. It translates to CASSLSLSVRASYEQYF.

This rearrangement joins TRBV4-3 to TRBJ2-3, with TRBD2 matching 12 bases. Trimming at V came to 0 bases and at J to 1 base, leaving 11 bases not matched to a gene. CDR1 and CDR2 (germline): LGHNA, YSLEER. CDR3 size: 20 residues. The CDR3 DNA is TGCGCCAGCAGCCAAGAACTAGCGGGGGGCTCTCTCTATGGCACAGATACGCAGTATTTT. It is translated as CASSQELAGGSLYGTDTQYF.

This rearrangement joins TRBV7-7 to TRBJ2-5; tentatively, D is TRBD2 (6 bases). The ends were cut back, 3 bases at V and 1 base at J, with 9 bases in the middle. This CDR3 has 14 amino acids. CDR1 SSHAT and CDR2 FNYEAQ come from the germline V gene (reference sequence). The CDR3 protein is CASSFSGGQETQYF. CDR3 coding DNA: TGTGCCAGCAGCTTTTCCGGGGGCCAAGAGACCCAGTACTTC.

V and J are TRBV19 and TRBJ1-3; no clear D gene. CDR3 length equals 14 residues. The germline V gene has CDR1 LNHDA and CDR2 SQIVND (reference sequence). Trimming removed 7 bases at V and 0 bases at J, with 10 bases between. The CDR3 region has the DNA TGTGCCAGTAAAACGGAATACTCTGGAAACACCATATATTTT. As protein: CASKTEYSGNTIYF.

Only one count was recorded for this clone. The chain uses TRBV7-6 and TRBJ2-5; 7 bases align to TRBD1. Germline V gives CDR1 SGHVS, CDR2 FNYEAQ. V was clipped by 5 bases and J by 1 base; unmatched bases: 7. The CDR3 spans 15 residues. This CDR3 is CASSPSTGLQETQYF. The CDR3 nucleotides read TGTGCCAGCAGCCCATCGACAGGGCTCCAAGAGACCCAGTACTTC.

The J gene is TRBJ2-7, the V gene TRBV7-9; TRBD2 matches 10 bases. From germline, CDR1 is SEHNR and CDR2 FQNEAQ (reference sequence). V was clipped by 5 bases and J by 4 bases; unmatched bases: 8. This CDR3 is 15 amino acids long. The CDR3 protein is CASSPRLAGVYEQYF. DNA of the CDR3: TGTGCCAGCAGCCCACGACTAGCGGGTGTGTACGAGCAGTACTTC.

The chain carries TRBV4-1 and TRBJ1-6; weak D call: TRBD1 (5 bases). CDR1 is MGHRA, CDR2 YSYEKL, per germline. The CDR3 runs 15 residues. Trimming cost V 4 bases and J 5 bases, with 12 bases left between them. CDR3 sequence reads: CASSLSWGNNSPLHF. Written as DNA, the CDR3 is TGCGCCAGCAGCCTTTCATGGGGCAATAATTCACCCCTCCACTTT.

The gene calls are TRBV7-2 and TRBJ2-2; D perhaps matches TRBD1 (5 bases). Trimming pared 0 bases from V and 4 bases from J, leaving 12 bases between. CDR3 length equals 16 residues. Germline lookup yields CDR1 SGHTA and CDR2 FQGNSA. CDR3 region: CASSLASTVGTGELFF. The CDR3 DNA reads TGTGCCAGCAGCTTAGCGTCGACAGTAGGCACCGGGGAGCTGTTTTTT.

The CDR3 loop reads CASSLELICGQKTQYF. The CDR3 DNA sequence: TGTGCCAGCAGCTTAGAACTGATTTGTGGACAGAAGACCCAGTACTTC. J is TRBJ2-5 and V is TRBV11-3, with D tentatively TRBD1 (6 bases). V was shortened by 0 bases and J by 6 bases, with 17 bases between the two germline ends. This CDR3 is 16 amino acids long. In germline, CDR1 is SGHNT, CDR2 YENEEA.

The J gene is TRBJ2-2, the V gene TRBV2; possible D gene TRBD1, 6 bases. Germline V CDR1 and CDR2: SNHLY, FYNNEI. The V gene lost 1 base and the J gene lost 2 bases, with 11 bases spanning the gap. This CDR3 comprises 16 residues. The CDR3 DNA follows: TGTGCCAGCAGTGAAGTACGACAGGTCAACACCGGGGAGCTGTTTTTT. Translation: CASSEVRQVNTGELFF.

This clone was seen once. The chain links TRBV29-1 to TRBJ2-6; D gene uncertain. The CDR3 contains 13 residues. Germline CDR1 reads SQVTM; CDR2 reads ANQGSEA. Trimming shortened V by 4 bases and J by 4 bases, and 8 bases separated the two germline ends. CDR3 amino acids: CSVVWEGANVLTF. Written as DNA, the CDR3 is TGCAGCGTTGTCTGGGAAGGGGCCAACGTCCTGACTTTC.

This chain connects TRBV5-5 to TRBJ2-1; D unresolved. CDR3 size: 13 residues. V lost 2 bases and J 3 bases, leaving 6 bases between the germline ends. The V gene's germline CDR1 is SGHKS and CDR2 YYEKEE (reference sequence). CDR3 protein: CASSFGSYNEQFF. The CDR3 DNA follows: TGTGCCAGCAGCTTCGGCAGCTACAATGAGCAGTTCTTC.

The chain is built from TRBV5-4 and TRBJ2-7; D unresolved. The germline CDR1 and CDR2 sequences are SGHNT and YYREEE (reference sequence). The CDR3 spans 16 residues. V gave up 0 bases and J gave up 0 bases, with 13 bases separating them. The CDR3 coding sequence is TGTGCCAGCAGCTTGGAAGCCGGGCAAAGCTCCTACGAGCAGTACTTC. This encodes CASSLEAGQSSYEQYF.

This chain links TRBV7-9 with TRBJ1-6; D call uncertain. V was shortened by 0 bases and J by 7 bases, with 7 bases between the two germline ends. Germline values: CDR1 SEHNR, CDR2 FQNEAQ (reference sequence). The CDR3 runs 14 residues. The CDR3 region has the DNA TGTGCCAGCAGCTTAGCGGCCGGGAATTCACCCCTCCACTTT. Translating it yields CASSLAAGNSPLHF. Full variable domain (missing parts from reference TRBV7-9 and TRBJ1-6): DTGVSQNPRHKITKRGQNVTFRCDPISEHNRLYWYRQTLGQGPEFLTYFQNEAQLEKSRLLSDRFSAERPKGSFSTLEIQRTEQGDSAMYLCASSLAAGNSPLHFGNGTRLTVT.

V and J are TRBV29-1 and TRBJ1-2; no clear D gene. CDR3 size: 14 residues. Germline values: CDR1 SQVTM, CDR2 ANQGSEA. Deletions cut 7 bases from V and 6 bases from J, with 21 bases between. The DNA of the CDR3 is TGCAGCGCCTGGTTCGGGGAGGAGCGCCATGGCTACACCTTC. The encoded protein is CSAWFGEERHGYTF.